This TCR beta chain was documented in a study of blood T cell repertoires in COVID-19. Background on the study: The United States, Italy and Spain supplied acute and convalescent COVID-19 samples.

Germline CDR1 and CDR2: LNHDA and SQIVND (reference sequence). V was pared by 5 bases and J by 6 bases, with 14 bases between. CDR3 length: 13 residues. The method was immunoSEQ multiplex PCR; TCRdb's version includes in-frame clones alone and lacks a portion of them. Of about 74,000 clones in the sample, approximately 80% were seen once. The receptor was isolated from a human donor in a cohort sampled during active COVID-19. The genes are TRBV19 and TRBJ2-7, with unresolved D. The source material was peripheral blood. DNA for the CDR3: TGTGCCAGTAGTCCGCAGGTGAGAAGCGAGCAGTACTTC. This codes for CASSPQVRSEQYF. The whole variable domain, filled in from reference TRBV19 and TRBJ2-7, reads DGGITQSPKYLFRKEGQNVTLSCEQNLNHDAMYWYRQDPGQGLRLIYYSQIVNDFQKGDIAEGYSVSREKKESFPLTVTSAQKNPTAFYLCASSPQVRSEQYFGPGTRLTVT.